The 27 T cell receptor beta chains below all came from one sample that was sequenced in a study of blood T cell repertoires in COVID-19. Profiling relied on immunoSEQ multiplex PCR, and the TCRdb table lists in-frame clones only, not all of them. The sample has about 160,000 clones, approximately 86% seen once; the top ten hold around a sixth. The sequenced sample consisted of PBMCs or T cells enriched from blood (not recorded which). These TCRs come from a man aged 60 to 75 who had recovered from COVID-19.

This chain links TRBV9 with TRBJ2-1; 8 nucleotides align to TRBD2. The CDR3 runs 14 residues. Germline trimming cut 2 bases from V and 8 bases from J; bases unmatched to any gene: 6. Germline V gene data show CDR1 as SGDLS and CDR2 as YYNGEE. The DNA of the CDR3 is TGTGCCAGCAGCGTCGCGGGAGGAAACGATGAGCAGTTCTTC. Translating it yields CASSVAGGNDEQFF.

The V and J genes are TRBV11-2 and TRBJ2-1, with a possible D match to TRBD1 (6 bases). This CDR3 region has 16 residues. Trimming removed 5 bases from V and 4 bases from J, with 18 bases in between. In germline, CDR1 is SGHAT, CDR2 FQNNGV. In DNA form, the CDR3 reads TGTGCCAGCAGCCTACAGGGTAAAAATGGATACAATGAGCAGTTCTTC. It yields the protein CASSLQGKNGYNEQFF.

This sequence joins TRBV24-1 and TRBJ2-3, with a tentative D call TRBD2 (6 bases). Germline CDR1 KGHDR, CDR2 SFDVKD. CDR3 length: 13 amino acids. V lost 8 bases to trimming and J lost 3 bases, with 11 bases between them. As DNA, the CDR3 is TGTGCCACCACCCCGGGAGCAACAGATACGCAGTATTTT. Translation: CATTPGATDTQYF.

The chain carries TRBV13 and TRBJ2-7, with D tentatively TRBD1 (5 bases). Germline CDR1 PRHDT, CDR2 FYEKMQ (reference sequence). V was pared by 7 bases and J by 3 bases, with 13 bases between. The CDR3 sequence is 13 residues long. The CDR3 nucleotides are TGTGCCAGCACCATCCAGGGAAACTACGAGCAGTACTTC. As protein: CASTIQGNYEQYF.

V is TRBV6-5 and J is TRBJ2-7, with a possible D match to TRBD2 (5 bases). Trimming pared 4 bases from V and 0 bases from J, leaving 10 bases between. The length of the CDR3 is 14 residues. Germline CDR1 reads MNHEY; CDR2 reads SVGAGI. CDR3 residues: CASSFEGSSYEQYF. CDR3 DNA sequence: TGTGCCAGCAGTTTCGAGGGCAGCTCCTACGAGCAGTACTTC.

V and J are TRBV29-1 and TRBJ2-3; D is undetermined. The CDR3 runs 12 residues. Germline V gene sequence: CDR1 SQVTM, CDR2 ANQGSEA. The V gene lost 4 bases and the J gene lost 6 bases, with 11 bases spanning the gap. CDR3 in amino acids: CSVALSGDTQYF. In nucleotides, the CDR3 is TGCAGCGTTGCGCTGTCAGGCGATACGCAGTATTTT.

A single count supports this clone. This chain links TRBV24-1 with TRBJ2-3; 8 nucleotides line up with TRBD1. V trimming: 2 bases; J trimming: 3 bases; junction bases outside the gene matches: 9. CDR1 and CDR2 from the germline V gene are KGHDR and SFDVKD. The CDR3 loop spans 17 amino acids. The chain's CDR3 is CATSDYSTGGRTDTQYF. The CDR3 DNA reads TGTGCCACCAGTGATTATTCCACAGGGGGGAGGACAGATACGCAGTATTTT.

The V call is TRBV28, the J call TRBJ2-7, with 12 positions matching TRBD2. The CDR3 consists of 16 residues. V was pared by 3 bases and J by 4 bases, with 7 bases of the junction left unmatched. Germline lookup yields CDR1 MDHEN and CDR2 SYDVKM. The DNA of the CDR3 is TGTGCCAGCAGTTTCCCTCGGACTAGCGGGGATTACGAGCAGTACTTC. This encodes CASSFPRTSGDYEQYF. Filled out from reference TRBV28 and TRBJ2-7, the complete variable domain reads DVKVTQSSRYLVKRTGEKVFLECVQDMDHENMFWYRQDPGLGLRLIYFSYDVKMKEKGDIPEGYSVSREKKERFSLILESASTNQTSMYLCASSFPRTSGDYEQYFGPGTRLTVT.

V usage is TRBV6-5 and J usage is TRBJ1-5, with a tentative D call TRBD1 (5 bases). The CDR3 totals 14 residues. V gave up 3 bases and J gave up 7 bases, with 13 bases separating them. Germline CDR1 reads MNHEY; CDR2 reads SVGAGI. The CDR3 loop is CASSYGEGTQPQHF. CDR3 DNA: TGTGCCAGCAGTTATGGGGAGGGGACCCAGCCCCAGCATTTT.

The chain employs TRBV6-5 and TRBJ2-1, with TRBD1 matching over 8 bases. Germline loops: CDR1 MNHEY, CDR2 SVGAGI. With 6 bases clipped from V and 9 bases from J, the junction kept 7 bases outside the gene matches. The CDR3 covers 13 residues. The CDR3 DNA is TGTGCCAGCAGCCGGACAGGGAATCGTGAGCAGTTCTTC. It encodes CASSRTGNREQFF.

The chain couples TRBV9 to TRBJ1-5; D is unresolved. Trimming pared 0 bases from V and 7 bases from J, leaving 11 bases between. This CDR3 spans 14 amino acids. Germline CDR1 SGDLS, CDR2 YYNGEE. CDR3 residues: CASSVDTVTQPQHF. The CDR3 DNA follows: TGTGCCAGCAGCGTAGACACCGTCACCCAGCCCCAGCATTTT.

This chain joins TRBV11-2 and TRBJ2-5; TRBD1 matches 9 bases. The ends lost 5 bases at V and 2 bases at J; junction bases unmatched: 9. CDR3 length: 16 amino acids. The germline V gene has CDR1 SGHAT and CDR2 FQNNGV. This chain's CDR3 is CASSHRTGGGQETQYF. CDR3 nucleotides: TGTGCCAGCAGCCATCGAACAGGGGGCGGTCAAGAGACCCAGTACTTC.

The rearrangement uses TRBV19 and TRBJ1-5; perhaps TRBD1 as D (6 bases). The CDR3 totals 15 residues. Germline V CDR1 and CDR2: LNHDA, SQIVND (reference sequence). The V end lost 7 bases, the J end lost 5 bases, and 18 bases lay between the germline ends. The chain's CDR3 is CASTLGGQGYQPQHF. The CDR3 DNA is TGTGCCAGTACCCTGGGGGGGCAGGGCTATCAGCCCCAGCATTTT.

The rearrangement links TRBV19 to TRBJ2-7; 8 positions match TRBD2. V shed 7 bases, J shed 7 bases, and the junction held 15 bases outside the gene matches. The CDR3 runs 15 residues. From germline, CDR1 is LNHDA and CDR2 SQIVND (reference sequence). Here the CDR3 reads CASNSGARFLTEQYF. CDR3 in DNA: TGTGCCAGTAATAGCGGGGCCAGGTTTCTGACGGAGCAGTACTTC.

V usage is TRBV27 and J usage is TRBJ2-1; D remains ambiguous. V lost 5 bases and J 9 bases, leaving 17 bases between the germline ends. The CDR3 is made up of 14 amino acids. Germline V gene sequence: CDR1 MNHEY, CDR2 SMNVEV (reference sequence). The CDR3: CASSLSRGASEQFF. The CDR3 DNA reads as TGTGCCAGCAGTCTGTCGCGAGGAGCCAGTGAGCAGTTCTTC.

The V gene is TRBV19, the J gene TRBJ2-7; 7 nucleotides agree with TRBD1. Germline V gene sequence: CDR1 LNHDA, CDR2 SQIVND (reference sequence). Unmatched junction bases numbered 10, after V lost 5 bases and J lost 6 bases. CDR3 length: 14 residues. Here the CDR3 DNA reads TGTGCCAGTAGTGAGGGGGCTGACAGTGGCGAGCAGTACTTC. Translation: CASSEGADSGEQYF.

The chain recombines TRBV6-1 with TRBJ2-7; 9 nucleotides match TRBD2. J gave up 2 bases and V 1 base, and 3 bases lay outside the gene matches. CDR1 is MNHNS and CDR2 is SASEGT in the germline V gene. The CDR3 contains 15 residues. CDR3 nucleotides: TGTGCCAGCAGTGAAGTTAGCGGGAGCCCCTACGAGCAGTACTTC. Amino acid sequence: CASSEVSGSPYEQYF.

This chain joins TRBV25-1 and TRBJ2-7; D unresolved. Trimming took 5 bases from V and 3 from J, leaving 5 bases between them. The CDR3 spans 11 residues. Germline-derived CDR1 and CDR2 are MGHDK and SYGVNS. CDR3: CASSTYYEQYF. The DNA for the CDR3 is TGTGCCAGCAGTACATACTACGAGCAGTACTTC.

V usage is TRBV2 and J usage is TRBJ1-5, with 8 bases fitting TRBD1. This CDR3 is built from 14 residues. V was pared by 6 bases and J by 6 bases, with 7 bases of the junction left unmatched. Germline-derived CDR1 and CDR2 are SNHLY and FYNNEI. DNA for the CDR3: TGTGCCAGCAGGCCTGCGACAGGGGTTCAGCCCCAGCATTTT. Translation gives CASRPATGVQPQHF.

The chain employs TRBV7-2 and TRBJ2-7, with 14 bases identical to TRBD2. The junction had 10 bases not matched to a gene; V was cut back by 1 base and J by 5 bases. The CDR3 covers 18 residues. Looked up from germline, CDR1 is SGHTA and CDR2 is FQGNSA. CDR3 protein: CASSLVGTSGRNAHEQYF. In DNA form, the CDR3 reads TGTGCCAGCAGCTTAGTGGGGACTAGCGGGAGAAATGCACACGAGCAGTACTTC.

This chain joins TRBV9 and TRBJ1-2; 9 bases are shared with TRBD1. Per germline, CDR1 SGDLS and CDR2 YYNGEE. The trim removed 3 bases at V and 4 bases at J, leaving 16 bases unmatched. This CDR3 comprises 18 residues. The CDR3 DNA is TGTGCCAGCAGCGGCACCGGGACAGGGCTTGTCCCTCCCTATGGCTACACCTTC. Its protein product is CASSGTGTGLVPPYGYTF.

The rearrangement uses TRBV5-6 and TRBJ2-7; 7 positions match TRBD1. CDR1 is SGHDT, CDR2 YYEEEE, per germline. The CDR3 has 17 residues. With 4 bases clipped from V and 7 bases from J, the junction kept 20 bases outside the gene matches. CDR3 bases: TGTGCCAGCAGCCTATATAAACGACAGGGAAAATGGGAGGAGCAGTACTTC. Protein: CASSLYKRQGKWEEQYF.

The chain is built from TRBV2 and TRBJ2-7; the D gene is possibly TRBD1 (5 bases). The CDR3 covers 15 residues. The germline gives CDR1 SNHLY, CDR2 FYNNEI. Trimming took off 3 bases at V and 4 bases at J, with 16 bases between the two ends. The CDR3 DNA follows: TGTGCCAGCAGTGAGGTCAGGGCTCCCTCGTACGAGCAGTACTTC. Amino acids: CASSEVRAPSYEQYF. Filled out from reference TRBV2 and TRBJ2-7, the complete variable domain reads EPEVTQTPSHQVTQMGQEVILRCVPISNHLYFYWYRQILGQKVEFLVSFYNNEISEKSEIFDDQFSVERPDGSNFTLKIRSTKLEDSAMYFCASSEVRAPSYEQYFGPGTRLTVT.

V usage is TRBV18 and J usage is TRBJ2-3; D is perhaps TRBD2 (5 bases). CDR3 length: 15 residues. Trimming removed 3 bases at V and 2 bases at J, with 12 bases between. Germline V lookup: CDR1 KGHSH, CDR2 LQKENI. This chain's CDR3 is CASSPSGGFTDTQYF. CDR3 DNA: TGTGCCAGCTCACCTTCAGGCGGGTTCACAGATACGCAGTATTTT.

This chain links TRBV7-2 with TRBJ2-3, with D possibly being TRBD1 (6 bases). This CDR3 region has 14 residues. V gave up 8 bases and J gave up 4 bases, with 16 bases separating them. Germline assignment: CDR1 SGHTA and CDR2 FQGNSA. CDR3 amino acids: CASSPGHSSDTQYF. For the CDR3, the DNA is TGTGCCAGCTCGCCGGGACACTCTTCAGATACGCAGTATTTT.

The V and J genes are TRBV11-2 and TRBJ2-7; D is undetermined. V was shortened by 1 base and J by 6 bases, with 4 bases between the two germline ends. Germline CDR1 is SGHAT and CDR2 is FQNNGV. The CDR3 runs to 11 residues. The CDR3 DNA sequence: TGTGCCAGCAGCTTAGTATCCGAGCAGTACTTC. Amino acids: CASSLVSEQYF.

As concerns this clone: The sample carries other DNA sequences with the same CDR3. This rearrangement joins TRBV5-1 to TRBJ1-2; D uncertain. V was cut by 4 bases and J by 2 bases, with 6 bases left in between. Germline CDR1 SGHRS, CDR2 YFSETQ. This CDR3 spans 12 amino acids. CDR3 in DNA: TGCGCCAGCAGCCTGGCGAACTATGGCTACACCTTC. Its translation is CASSLANYGYTF.